The 12 T cell receptor beta chains below all came from one sample that was sequenced in a study of spatial heterogeneity in lung cancer. Each CDR3 protein is one row after TCRdb ran MiXCR on the 5' RACE reads. The sample yields tens of thousands of distinct CDR3 sequences, 10% to 15% seen once. The time point denotes: sample taken at primary tumor resection. Frozen PBMC, nontumor lung or tumor provided whole RNA, which was sequenced unsorted. The sample here was PBMCs, taken at surgery. The receptor source for this set is a male donor with early-stage non-small cell lung cancer.

This chain connects TRBV29-1 to TRBJ1-2, with D maybe TRBD1 (6 bases). The germline V gene has CDR1 SQVTM and CDR2 ANQGSEA. V lost 3 bases to trimming and J lost 3 bases, with 17 bases between them. The CDR3 contains 15 residues. CDR3 nucleotide sequence: TGCAGCGTTGATGATCCGGAGCAGGGGCACTATGGCTACACCTTC. Translated, it gives CSVDDPEQGHYGYTF. The whole variable domain, filled in from reference TRBV29-1 and TRBJ1-2, reads SAVISQKPSRDICQRGTSLTIQCQVDSQVTMMFWYRQQPGQSLTLIATANQGSEATYESGFVIDKFPISRPNLTFSTLTVSNMSPEDSSIYLCSVDDPEQGHYGYTFGSGTRLTVV.

V and J are TRBV18 and TRBJ2-1; TRBD1 is a possible D gene (6 bases). V shed 8 bases and J shed 5 bases, with 13 bases lying between them. The CDR3 extends over 13 amino acids. Germline CDR1 and CDR2: KGHSH and LQKENI. CDR3: CASQQGRNNEQFF. CDR3 sequence (DNA): TGTGCCAGCCAGCAGGGGCGGAACAATGAGCAGTTCTTC.

The chain combines TRBV6-4 with TRBJ2-2; D might be TRBD1 or TRBD2, each matching 5 bases. This CDR3 comprises 15 residues. V was cut by 0 bases and J by 3 bases, with 8 bases left in between. Per the germline V gene, CDR1 is MRHNA and CDR2 is SNTAGT. CDR3: CASSDSGVHTGELFF. CDR3 DNA sequence: TGTGCCAGCAGTGACTCGGGGGTTCACACCGGGGAGCTGTTTTTT.

This clonotype appeared many times. This rearrangement joins TRBV24-1 to TRBJ1-5; D may be TRBD1 (5 bases). Between the trimmed V and J ends, which lost 1 base and 7 bases, there was a span of 16 bases. This CDR3 has 16 residues. The germline V gene has CDR1 KGHDR and CDR2 SFDVKD. DNA for the CDR3: TGTGCCACCAGTGATTTTACAGGTATAAGGAAACAGCCCCAGCATTTT. Translating it yields CATSDFTGIRKQPQHF.

This clonotype was detected a few times. The V gene is TRBV3-1, the J gene TRBJ2-1, with D unclear. Trimming removed 11 bases at V and 2 bases at J, with 13 bases between. The CDR3 sequence is 13 residues long. The germline V gene has CDR1 LGHDT and CDR2 YNNKEL (reference sequence). CDR3 protein: CAVGGNAYNEQFF. The CDR3 DNA reads TGTGCCGTAGGTGGGAATGCCTACAATGAGCAGTTCTTC.

This clonotype was seen at least ten times. The V and J genes are TRBV28 and TRBJ2-1; TRBD1 matches 8 bases. The CDR3 is 15 residues long. Germline-derived CDR1 and CDR2 are MDHEN and SYDVKM. After removal of 6 bases from V and 5 bases from J, the junction contained 9 bases not matched to a gene. The CDR3 here is CASRADRASNNEQFF. The DNA for the CDR3 is TGTGCCAGCAGGGCGGACAGGGCTAGTAACAATGAGCAGTTCTTC.

The gene calls are TRBV29-1 and TRBJ1-2, with 7 bases aligning to TRBD1. The CDR3 length is 12 residues. V dropped 3 bases and J dropped 2; count of bases not matched to a gene: 0. The germline V gene has CDR1 SQVTM and CDR2 ANQGSEA. CDR3 coding DNA: TGCAGCGTTGAGACAGGGAACTATGGCTACACCTTC. Translating gives CSVETGNYGYTF. Looking up the rest from reference TRBV29-1 and TRBJ1-2 gives the full variable domain: SAVISQKPSRDICQRGTSLTIQCQVDSQVTMMFWYRQQPGQSLTLIATANQGSEATYESGFVIDKFPISRPNLTFSTLTVSNMSPEDSSIYLCSVETGNYGYTFGSGTRLTVV.

This clonotype was seen a few times. This chain connects TRBV20-1 to TRBJ2-7; possibly TRBD2 for D (5 bases). The CDR3 has 13 amino acids. CDR1 DFQATT and CDR2 SNEGSKA come from the germline V gene (reference sequence). The V end lost 6 bases, the J end lost 0 bases, and 12 bases lay between the germline ends. The CDR3 loop is CSALTGSSYEQYF. The CDR3 DNA reads as TGCAGTGCCCTGACTGGGAGCTCCTACGAGCAGTACTTC.

J is TRBJ2-1 and V is TRBV5-4, with TRBD1 matching over 9 bases. This CDR3 contains 15 residues. The V segment lost 0 bases and the J segment 5 bases; nucleotides outside the gene matches: 3. The V gene's germline CDR1 is SGHNT and CDR2 YYREEE (reference sequence). This CDR3 is CASSLGDRVDNEQFF. DNA for the CDR3: TGTGCCAGCAGCTTGGGGGACAGGGTGGACAATGAGCAGTTCTTC.

This clonotype was counted once. Relative to the germline gene, one junction end is altered; a read error may explain this. J is TRBJ1-6 and V is TRBV3-1, with D perhaps TRBD1 (5 bases). This CDR3 has 15 amino acids. Per germline, CDR1 LGHDT and CDR2 YNNKEL (reference sequence). This chain's CDR3 is CASSSRDGFDSPLQF. In nucleotides, the CDR3 is TGTGCCAGCAGTTCCAGGGACGGTTTTGATTCACCCCTCCAATTT.

The chain combines TRBV18 with TRBJ1-2; TRBD1 aligns across 7 bases. Per the germline V gene, CDR1 is KGHSH and CDR2 is LQKENI. The CDR3 has 15 amino acids. Germline trimming cut 3 bases from V and 0 bases from J; bases unmatched to any gene: 4. The CDR3 loop is CASSPGQATNYGYTF. DNA for the CDR3: TGTGCCAGCTCACCCGGACAGGCTACTAACTATGGCTACACCTTC.

This clonotype occurred many times. The chain is built from TRBV20-1 and TRBJ1-5; weak D call: TRBD1 (6 bases). The CDR3 covers 14 residues. With 0 bases removed from V and 4 bases from J, the gap between germline ends came to 10 bases. Germline V gene data show CDR1 as DFQATT and CDR2 as SNEGSKA (reference sequence). CDR3 DNA sequence: TGCAGTGCTAGAGACTCTCAGGGGAATCAGCCCCAGCATTTT. Its protein is CSARDSQGNQPQHF.